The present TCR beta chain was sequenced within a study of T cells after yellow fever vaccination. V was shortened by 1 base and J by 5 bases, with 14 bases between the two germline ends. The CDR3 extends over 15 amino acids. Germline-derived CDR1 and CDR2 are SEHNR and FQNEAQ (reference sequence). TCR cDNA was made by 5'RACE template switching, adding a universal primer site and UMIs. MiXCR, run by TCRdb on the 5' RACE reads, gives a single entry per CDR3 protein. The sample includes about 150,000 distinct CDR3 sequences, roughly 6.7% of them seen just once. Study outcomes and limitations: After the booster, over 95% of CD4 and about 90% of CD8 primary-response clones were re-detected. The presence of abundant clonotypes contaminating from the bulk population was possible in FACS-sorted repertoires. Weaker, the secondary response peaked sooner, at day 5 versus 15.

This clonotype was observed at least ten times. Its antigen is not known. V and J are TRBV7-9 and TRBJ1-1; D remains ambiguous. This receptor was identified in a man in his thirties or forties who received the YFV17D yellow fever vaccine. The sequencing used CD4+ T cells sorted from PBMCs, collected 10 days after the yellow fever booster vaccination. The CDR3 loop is CASSLVGPGGTEAFF. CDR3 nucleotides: TGTGCCAGCAGCTTAGTTGGGCCGGGAGGTACTGAAGCTTTCTTT.